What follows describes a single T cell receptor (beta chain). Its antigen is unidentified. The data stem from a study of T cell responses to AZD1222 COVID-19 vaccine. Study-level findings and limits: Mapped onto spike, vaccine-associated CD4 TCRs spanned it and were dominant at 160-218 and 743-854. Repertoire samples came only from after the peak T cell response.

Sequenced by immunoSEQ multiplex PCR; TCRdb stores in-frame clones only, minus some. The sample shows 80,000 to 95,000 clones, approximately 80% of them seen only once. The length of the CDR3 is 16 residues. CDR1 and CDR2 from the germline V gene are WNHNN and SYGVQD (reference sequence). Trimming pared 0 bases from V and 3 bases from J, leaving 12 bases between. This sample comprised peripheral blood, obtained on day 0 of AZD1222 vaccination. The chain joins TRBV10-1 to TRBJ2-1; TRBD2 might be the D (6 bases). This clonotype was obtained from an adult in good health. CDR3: CASSESRGSIYNEQFF. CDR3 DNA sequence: TGCGCCAGCAGTGAGTCTCGGGGGAGCATCTACAATGAGCAGTTCTTC.